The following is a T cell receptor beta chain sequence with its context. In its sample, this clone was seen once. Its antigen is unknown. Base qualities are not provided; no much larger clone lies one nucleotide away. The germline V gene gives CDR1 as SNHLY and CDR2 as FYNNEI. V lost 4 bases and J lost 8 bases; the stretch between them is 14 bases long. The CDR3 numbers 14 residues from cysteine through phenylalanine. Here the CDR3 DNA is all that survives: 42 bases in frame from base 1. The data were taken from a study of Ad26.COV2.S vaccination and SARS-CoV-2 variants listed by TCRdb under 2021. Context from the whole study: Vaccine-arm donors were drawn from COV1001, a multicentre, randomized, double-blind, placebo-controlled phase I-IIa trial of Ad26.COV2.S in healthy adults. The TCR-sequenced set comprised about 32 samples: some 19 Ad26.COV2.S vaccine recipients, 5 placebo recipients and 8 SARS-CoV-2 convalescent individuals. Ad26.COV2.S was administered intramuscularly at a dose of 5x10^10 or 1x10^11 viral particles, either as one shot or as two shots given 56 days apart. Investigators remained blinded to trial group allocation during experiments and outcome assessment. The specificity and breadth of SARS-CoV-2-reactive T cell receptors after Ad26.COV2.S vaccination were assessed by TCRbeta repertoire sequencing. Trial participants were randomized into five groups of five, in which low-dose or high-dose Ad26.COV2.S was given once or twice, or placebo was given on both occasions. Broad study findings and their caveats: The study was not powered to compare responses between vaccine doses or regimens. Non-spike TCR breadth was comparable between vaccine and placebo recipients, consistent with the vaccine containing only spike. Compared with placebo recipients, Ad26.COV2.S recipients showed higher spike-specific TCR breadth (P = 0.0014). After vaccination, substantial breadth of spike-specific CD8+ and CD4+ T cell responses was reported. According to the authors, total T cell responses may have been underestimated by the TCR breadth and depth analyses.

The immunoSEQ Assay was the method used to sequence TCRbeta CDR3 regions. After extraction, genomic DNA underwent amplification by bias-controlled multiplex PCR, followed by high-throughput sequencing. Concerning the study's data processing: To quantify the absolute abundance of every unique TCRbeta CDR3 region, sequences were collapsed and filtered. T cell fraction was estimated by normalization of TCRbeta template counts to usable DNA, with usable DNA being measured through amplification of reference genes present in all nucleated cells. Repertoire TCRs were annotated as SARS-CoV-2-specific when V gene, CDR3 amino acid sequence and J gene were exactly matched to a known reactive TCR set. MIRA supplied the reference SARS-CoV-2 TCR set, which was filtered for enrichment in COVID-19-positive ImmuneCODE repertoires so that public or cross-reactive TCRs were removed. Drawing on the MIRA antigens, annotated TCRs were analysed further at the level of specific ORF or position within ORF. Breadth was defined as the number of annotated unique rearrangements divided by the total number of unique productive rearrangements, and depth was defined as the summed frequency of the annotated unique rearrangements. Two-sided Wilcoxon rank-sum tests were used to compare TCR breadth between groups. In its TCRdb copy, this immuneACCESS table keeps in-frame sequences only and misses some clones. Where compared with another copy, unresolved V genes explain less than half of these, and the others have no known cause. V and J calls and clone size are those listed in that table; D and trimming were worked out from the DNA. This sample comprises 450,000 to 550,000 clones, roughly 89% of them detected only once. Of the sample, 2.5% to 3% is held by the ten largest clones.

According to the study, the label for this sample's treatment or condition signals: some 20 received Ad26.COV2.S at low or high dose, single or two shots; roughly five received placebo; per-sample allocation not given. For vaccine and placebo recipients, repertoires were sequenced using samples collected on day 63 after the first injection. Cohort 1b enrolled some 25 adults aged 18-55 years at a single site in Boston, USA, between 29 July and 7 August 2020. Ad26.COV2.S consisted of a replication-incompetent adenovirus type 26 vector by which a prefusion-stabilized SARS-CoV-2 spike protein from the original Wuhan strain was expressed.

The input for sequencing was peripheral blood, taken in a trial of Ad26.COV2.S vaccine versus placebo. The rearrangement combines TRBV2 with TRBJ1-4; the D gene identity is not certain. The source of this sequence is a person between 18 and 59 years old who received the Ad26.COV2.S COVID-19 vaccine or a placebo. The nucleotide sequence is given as TGTGCCAGCAGTGCTAGGACCCGGAACGAAAAACTGTTTTTT. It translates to CASSARTRNEKLFF.